Detailed here is one T cell receptor beta chain. These data are taken from a study of blood T cell repertoires in COVID-19. Study summary: COVID-19 samples, acute and convalescent, were from the United States, Italy and Spain.

The CDR3 length is 13 residues. V was shortened by 5 bases and J by 7 bases, with 12 bases between the two germline ends. The germline gives CDR1 LNHDA, CDR2 SQIVND (reference sequence). Sequencing used immunoSEQ multiplex PCR; TCRdb keeps in-frame clones, though not all of them. The sample records hundreds of thousands of clones, approximately 85% being singletons. Patients in Seattle were enrolled during active infection, then followed longitudinally. This receptor was obtained from a man aged 50 to 59 with COVID-19, enrolled during active disease. The J gene is TRBJ2-1, the V gene TRBV19; D gene uncertain. Sequencing used peripheral blood. Here the CDR3 reads CASSPSTKNEQFF. The CDR3 nucleotides are TGTGCCAGTAGTCCGAGCACCAAAAATGAGCAGTTCTTC.